This T cell receptor beta chain was obtained from a study of blood T cell repertoires in COVID-19. Looking at the study overall: Acute and convalescent COVID-19 samples came from the United States, Italy and Spain. Sources were T cells, B-cell-depleted T cells, or PBMCs; the material itself was cDNA or gDNA.

As processed by the authors: Using reference gene primer amplification, nucleated cell counts were estimated. The protocol was immunoSEQ multiplex PCR, while the TCRdb copy is restricted to in-frame clones and leaves out a portion. V and J calls and clone size are copied from that table; D and trimming were computed from the DNA. The table records tens of thousands of clones, around 88% of them present only once. With 0 bases removed from V and 6 bases from J, the gap between germline ends came to 6 bases. Germline values: CDR1 SGDLS, CDR2 YYNGEE. CDR3 length equals 13 residues. The sequenced material came from peripheral blood. V gene TRBV9 combines with J gene TRBJ2-2; no reliable D call. The origin of this receptor is a human donor in a cohort sampled during active COVID-19. CDR3: CASSVEAAGELFF. The CDR3 DNA is TGTGCCAGCAGCGTAGAGGCGGCCGGGGAGCTGTTTTTT.